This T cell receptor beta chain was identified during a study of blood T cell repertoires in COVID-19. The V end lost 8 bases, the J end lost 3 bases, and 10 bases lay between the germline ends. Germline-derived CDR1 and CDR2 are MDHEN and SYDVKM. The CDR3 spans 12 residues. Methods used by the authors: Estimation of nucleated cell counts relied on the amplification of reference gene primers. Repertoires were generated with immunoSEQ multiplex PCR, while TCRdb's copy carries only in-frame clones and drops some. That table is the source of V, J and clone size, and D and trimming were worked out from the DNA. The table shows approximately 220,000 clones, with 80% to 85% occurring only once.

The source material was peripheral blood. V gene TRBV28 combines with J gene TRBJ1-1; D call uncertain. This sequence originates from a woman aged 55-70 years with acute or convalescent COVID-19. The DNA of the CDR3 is TGTGCCAGCTTAGCGGGAGACACTGAAGCTTTCTTT. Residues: CASLAGDTEAFF.